The text below deals with one TCR beta chain. As yet, its antigen is unknown. The sample is drawn from a study of cytotoxic CD8 clonotypes in ibrutinib-treated CLL. The wider study: Some 10 relapsed/refractory, over 14 treatment-naive; 17 IGHV unmutated. Averaging across samples gave approximately 270,000 productive templates and about 94,000 productive rearrangements.

Study-wide points: Sustained-remission and progressing patients had different sampling times.

With sequencing, the targeted depth ranged from 1 in 200,000 to 1 in 1 million T cells. Data came from immunoSEQ multiplex PCR; TCRdb stores just in-frame clones and leaves some out. Seen here are 12,000 or so clones, roughly 83% observed once, and the top ten hold 15% to 20%. The clonotype comes from a human donor with chronic lymphocytic leukemia. The sequencing used PBMCs, collected at disease progression, from a patient treated with ibrutinib.

CDR3: CASSLGVVRDDEKLFF. CDR3 coding DNA: TGTGCCAGCAGCTTAGGGGTCGTCAGGGATGATGAAAAACTGTTTTTT. The chain employs TRBV7-9 and TRBJ1-4, with D possibly being TRBD1 (5 bases). Germline V lookup: CDR1 SEHNR, CDR2 FQNEAQ (reference sequence). The length of the CDR3 is 16 residues. V lost 1 base and J 6 bases, leaving 15 bases between the germline ends.